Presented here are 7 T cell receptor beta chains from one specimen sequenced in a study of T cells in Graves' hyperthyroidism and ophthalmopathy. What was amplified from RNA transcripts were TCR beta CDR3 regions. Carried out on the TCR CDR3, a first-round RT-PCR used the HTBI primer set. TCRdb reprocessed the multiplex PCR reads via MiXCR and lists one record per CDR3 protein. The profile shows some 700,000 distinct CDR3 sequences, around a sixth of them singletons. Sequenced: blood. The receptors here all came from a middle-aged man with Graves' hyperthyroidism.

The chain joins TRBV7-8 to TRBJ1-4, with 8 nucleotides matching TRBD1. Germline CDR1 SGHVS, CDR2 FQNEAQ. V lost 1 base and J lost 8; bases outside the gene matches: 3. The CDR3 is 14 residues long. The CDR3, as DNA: TGTGCCAGCAGCTTAGGCAGGGGGCAAGAAAAACTGTTTTTT. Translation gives CASSLGRGQEKLFF.

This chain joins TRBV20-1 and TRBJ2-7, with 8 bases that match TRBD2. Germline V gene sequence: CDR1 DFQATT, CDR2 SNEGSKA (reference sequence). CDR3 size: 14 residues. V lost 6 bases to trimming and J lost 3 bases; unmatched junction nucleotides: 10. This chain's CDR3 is CSAGGGSGSYEQYF. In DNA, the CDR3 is TGCAGTGCGGGGGGGGGGAGCGGGAGCTACGAGCAGTACTTC.

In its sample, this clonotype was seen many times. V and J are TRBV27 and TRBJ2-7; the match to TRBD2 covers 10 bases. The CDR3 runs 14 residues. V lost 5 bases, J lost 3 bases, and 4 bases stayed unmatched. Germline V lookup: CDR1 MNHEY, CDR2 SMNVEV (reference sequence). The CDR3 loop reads CASSLSGRDYEQYF. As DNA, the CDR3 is TGTGCCAGCAGTCTCAGCGGGAGGGACTACGAGCAGTACTTC.

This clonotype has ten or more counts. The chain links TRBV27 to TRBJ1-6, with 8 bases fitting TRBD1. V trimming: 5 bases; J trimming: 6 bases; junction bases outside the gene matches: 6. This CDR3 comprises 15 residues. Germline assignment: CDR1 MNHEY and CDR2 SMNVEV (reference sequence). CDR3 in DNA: TGTGCCAGCAGTCGTCCAGGGGGCATTAATTCACCCCTCCACTTT. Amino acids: CASSRPGGINSPLHF.

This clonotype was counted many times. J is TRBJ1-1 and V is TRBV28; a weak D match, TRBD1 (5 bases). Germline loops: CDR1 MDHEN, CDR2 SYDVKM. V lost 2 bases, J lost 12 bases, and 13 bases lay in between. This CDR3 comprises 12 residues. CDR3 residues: CASSLLGGETFF. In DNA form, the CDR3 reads TGTGCCAGCAGTTTACTGGGAGGGGAAACTTTCTTT.

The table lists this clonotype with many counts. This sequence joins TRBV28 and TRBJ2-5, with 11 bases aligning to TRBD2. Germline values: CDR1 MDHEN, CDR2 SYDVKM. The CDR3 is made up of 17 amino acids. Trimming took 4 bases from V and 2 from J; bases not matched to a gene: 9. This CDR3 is CASSSFLAGGSQETQYF. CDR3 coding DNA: TGTGCCAGCAGTTCCTTCTTAGCGGGAGGGTCTCAAGAGACCCAGTACTTC.

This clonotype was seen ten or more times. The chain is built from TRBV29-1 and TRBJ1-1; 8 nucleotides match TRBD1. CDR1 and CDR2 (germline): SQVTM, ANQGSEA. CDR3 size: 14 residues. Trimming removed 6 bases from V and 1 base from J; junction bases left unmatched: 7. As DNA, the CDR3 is TGCAGCGTGGGACAGGTTCAGCGGAACACTGAAGCTTTCTTT. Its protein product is CSVGQVQRNTEAFF.